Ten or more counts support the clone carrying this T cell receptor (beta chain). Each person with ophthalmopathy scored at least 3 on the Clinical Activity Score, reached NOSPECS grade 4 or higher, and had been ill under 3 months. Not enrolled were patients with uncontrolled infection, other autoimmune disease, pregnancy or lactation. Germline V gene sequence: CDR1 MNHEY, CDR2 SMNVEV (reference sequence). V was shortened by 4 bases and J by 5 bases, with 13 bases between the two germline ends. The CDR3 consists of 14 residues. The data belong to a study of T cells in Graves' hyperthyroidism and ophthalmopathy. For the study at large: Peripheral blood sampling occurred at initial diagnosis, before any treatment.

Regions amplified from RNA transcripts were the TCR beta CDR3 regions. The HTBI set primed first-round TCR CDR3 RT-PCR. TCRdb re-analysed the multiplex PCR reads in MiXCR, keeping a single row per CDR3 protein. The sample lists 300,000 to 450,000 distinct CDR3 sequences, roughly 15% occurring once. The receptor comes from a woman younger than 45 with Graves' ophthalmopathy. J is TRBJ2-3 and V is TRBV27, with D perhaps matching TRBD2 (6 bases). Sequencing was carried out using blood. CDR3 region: CASSSQVGGDTQYF. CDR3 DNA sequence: TGTGCCAGCAGTTCTCAGGTGGGGGGAGATACGCAGTATTTT.